One TCR beta chain is described in this entry. The CDR3 extends over 14 amino acids. The germline V and J ends were trimmed by 3 bases and 8 bases, with 14 bases remaining between them. Germline CDR1 reads KGHSH; CDR2 reads LQKENI. In the PCR, 60 Vbeta and 13 Jbeta primers were used. TCRdb's table, derived via immunoSEQ multiplex PCR, lists solely in-frame clones and lacks some. The profile covers 100,000 or so clones, with less than 85% appearing a single time and roughly 8% taken by the ten largest. The sample belongs to a study of cytomegalovirus exposure and HLA in healthy donors. Overall study context: Samples from HLA-typed donors yielded some 85 million unique TCRs in an early data release.

The sequencing input was PBMCs. This sequence joins TRBV18 and TRBJ2-1, with D unclear. This TCR was recovered from a middle-aged man in good health and CMV-seropositive. CDR3 amino acids: CASSPAGAPYEQFF. The CDR3 nucleotides read TGTGCCAGCTCACCGGCAGGCGCCCCTTATGAGCAGTTCTTC. Complete variable domain (other parts from reference TRBV18 and TRBJ2-1): NAGVMQNPRHLVRRRGQEARLRCSPMKGHSHVYWYRQLPEEGLKFMVYLQKENIIDESGMPKERFSAEFPKEGPSILRIQQVVRGDSAAYFCASSPAGAPYEQFFGPGTRLTVL.